Following are 24 T cell receptor beta chains from one sample sequenced in a study of blood T cell repertoires in COVID-19. Only in-frame clones appear in the TCRdb table, and some are missing; sequencing was by immunoSEQ multiplex PCR. The sample includes just over 60,000 clones, 70% to 80% seen only once; the top ten take about 20%. Input material: peripheral blood. Receptors were obtained from a man in his 60s with acute or convalescent COVID-19.

This clone was seen only once. The chain links TRBV7-2 to TRBJ1-6; D is perhaps TRBD1 (5 bases). This CDR3 contains 17 residues. The germline V gene has CDR1 SGHTA and CDR2 FQGNSA. Trimming left V 5 bases short and J 7 bases short, with 21 bases between. The CDR3 region is CASSKRGPRTENSPLHF. The CDR3, as DNA: TGTGCCAGCAGCAAAAGGGGCCCTAGGACGGAAAATTCACCCCTCCACTTT. The full variable domain, completed using reference TRBV7-2 and TRBJ1-6, is GAGVSQSPSNKVTEKGKDVELRCDPISGHTALYWYRQSLGQGLEFLIYFQGNSAPDKSGLPSDRFSAERTGGSVSTLTIQRTQQEDSAVYLCASSKRGPRTENSPLHFGNGTRLTVT.

The V and J genes are TRBV4-2 and TRBJ1-1, with 9 bases lining up with TRBD1. The germline gives CDR1 LGHNA, CDR2 YNFKEQ. Trimming took 4 bases from V and 0 from J; bases not matched to a gene: 6. The CDR3 loop spans 16 amino acids. DNA for the CDR3: TGTGCCAGCAGCCTCGGGACAGGGACCTTGAACACTGAAGCTTTCTTT. It translates to CASSLGTGTLNTEAFF.

The chain combines TRBV19 with TRBJ1-1; perhaps TRBD1 as D (5 bases). V was trimmed by 5 bases and J by 2 bases, leaving 15 bases between them. This CDR3 is built from 15 residues. Germline CDR1 reads LNHDA; CDR2 reads SQIVND (reference sequence). CDR3 loop: CASSPPGVINTEAFF. As DNA, the CDR3 is TGTGCCAGTAGTCCCCCGGGGGTAATTAACACTGAAGCTTTCTTT.

V usage is TRBV2 and J usage is TRBJ2-7; D is ambiguous. The germline V and J ends were trimmed by 6 bases and 0 bases, with 15 bases remaining between them. This CDR3 contains 15 residues. Germline-derived CDR1 and CDR2 are SNHLY and FYNNEI. The CDR3 loop is CASREMVASSYEQYF. CDR3 DNA: TGTGCCAGCAGGGAAATGGTCGCCAGCTCCTACGAGCAGTACTTC.

The chain recombines TRBV25-1 with TRBJ1-1; D might be TRBD1 (6 bases). This CDR3 is built from 14 residues. V was clipped by 4 bases and J by 1 base, with 10 bases between them. Germline values: CDR1 MGHDK, CDR2 SYGVNS. The CDR3 DNA sequence: TGTGCCAGCAGTGGTACAGGGCCGAACACTGAAGCTTTCTTT. Protein product: CASSGTGPNTEAFF.

This clone was detected only once. This chain links TRBV5-4 with TRBJ2-7; TRBD1 agrees at 9 bases. V dropped 4 bases and J dropped 5; count of bases not matched to a gene: 10. The CDR3 consists of 15 residues. Looked up from germline, CDR1 is SGHNT and CDR2 is YYREEE (reference sequence). CDR3 bases: TGTGCCAGCAGCCGACCCCGGACAGGGGCTCACGAGCAGTACTTC. As protein: CASSRPRTGAHEQYF.

The chain joins TRBV21-1 to TRBJ1-1; whether TRBD1, the table's D call, matches the DNA was not checked. TRBV21-1 is designated a pseudogene. The CDR3 is 17 amino acids. CDR3 residues: CASSTGLRQGDGTEAFF. CDR3 coding DNA: TGTGCCAGCAGCACCGGGCTTCGACAGGGGGATGGGACTGAAGCTTTCTTT.

The chain uses TRBV7-2 and TRBJ1-5, with D possibly matching TRBD1 (6 bases). Trimming left V 4 bases short and J 5 bases short, with 15 bases between. Germline V lookup: CDR1 SGHTA, CDR2 FQGNSA. The CDR3 is made up of 15 amino acids. CDR3 region: CASSSWSRTDQPQHF. CDR3 sequence (DNA): TGTGCCAGCAGCTCTTGGAGTCGGACAGATCAGCCCCAGCATTTT.

The chain employs TRBV3-1 (or the pseudogene TRBV3-2) and TRBJ1-4; the D gene is possibly TRBD1 (5 bases). The ends were cut back, 0 bases at V and 16 bases at J, with 18 bases in the middle. The CDR3 spans 14 residues. Germline CDR1 and CDR2: LGHDT and YNNKEL (reference sequence). The CDR3 loop reads CASSQDAGRQEPFF. CDR3 DNA: TGTGCCAGCAGCCAAGACGCGGGGCGGCAGGAACCGTTTTTT.

The rearrangement links TRBV28 to TRBJ2-2; 10 nucleotides align to TRBD1. V was pared by 6 bases and J by 7 bases, with 5 bases of the junction left unmatched. Germline CDR1 and CDR2: MDHEN and SYDVKM. This CDR3 comprises 14 residues. CDR3 coding DNA: TGTGCCAGCAGCCGGGACAGGGGAATCGGGGAGCTGTTTTTT. This translates into CASSRDRGIGELFF.

V usage is TRBV7-6 and J usage is TRBJ1-2; TRBD1 aligns across 8 bases. Germline lookup yields CDR1 SGHVS and CDR2 FNYEAQ. This CDR3 spans 14 amino acids. The V and J ends lost 5 bases and 4 bases, in that order; junction bases with no gene match: 6. CDR3 sequence (DNA): TGTGCCAGCAGCCAAGGACAGGGACTCTATGGCTACACCTTC. Amino acids: CASSQGQGLYGYTF.

This clone was seen once. This chain connects TRBV19 to TRBJ1-5; no reliable D call. Trimming removed 0 bases from V and 6 bases from J, with 18 bases in between. The V gene's germline CDR1 is LNHDA and CDR2 SQIVND (reference sequence). The CDR3 is made up of 17 amino acids. CDR3 sequence reads: CASSIDSEKENFQPQHF. CDR3 in DNA: TGTGCCAGTAGTATAGATAGCGAAAAGGAGAATTTTCAGCCCCAGCATTTT. Variable domain in full (rest from reference TRBV19 and TRBJ1-5): DGGITQSPKYLFRKEGQNVTLSCEQNLNHDAMYWYRQDPGQGLRLIYYSQIVNDFQKGDIAEGYSVSREKKESFPLTVTSAQKNPTAFYLCASSIDSEKENFQPQHFGDGTRLSIL.

The gene calls are TRBV30 and TRBJ1-3; D gene uncertain. Per germline, CDR1 GTSNPN and CDR2 SVGIG (reference sequence). Trimming shortened V by 3 bases and J by 3 bases, and 3 bases separated the two germline ends. CDR3 length: 11 amino acids. CDR3 region: CAWSSGNTIYF. The DNA for the CDR3 is TGTGCCTGGAGCAGTGGAAACACCATATATTTT.

The rearrangement uses TRBV7-3 and TRBJ1-1; a weak D match, TRBD1 (6 bases). Germline lookup yields CDR1 SGHTA and CDR2 FQGTGA. With 1 base removed from V and 0 bases from J, the gap between germline ends came to 12 bases. The CDR3 totals 16 residues. Here the CDR3 DNA reads TGTGCCAGCAGCTTAAGGGGGGGCCCGCTGAACACTGAAGCTTTCTTT. This translates into CASSLRGGPLNTEAFF.

Here the CDR3 DNA reads TGTGCCAGCAGGGGGGGAAATCAAGCCTACAATGAGCAGTTCTTC. Translating it yields CASRGGNQAYNEQFF. V and J are TRBV28 and TRBJ2-1; D is possibly TRBD2 (6 bases). The germline gives CDR1 MDHEN, CDR2 SYDVKM. The V end was cut by 6 bases, the J end by 2 bases, with 14 bases between. There are 15 residues in the CDR3.

The chain combines TRBV27 with TRBJ2-7; no reliable D call. CDR3 length: 11 residues. CDR1 and CDR2 from the germline V gene are MNHEY and SMNVEV (reference sequence). Trimming removed 7 bases at V and 6 bases at J, with 10 bases between. Here the CDR3 DNA reads TGTGCCAGCAAAACCGCAGGCGAGCAGTACTTC. Protein product: CASKTAGEQYF.

This clone was counted once. This chain joins TRBV9 and TRBJ2-1; D gene ambiguous. The V and J ends lost 4 bases and 7 bases respectively, with 9 bases between them. The CDR3 is 12 residues long. Germline V gene data show CDR1 as SGDLS and CDR2 as YYNGEE. CDR3 amino acids: CASSHPRNEQFF. In DNA, the CDR3 is TGTGCCAGCAGCCACCCGAGGAATGAGCAGTTCTTC.

The chain is built from TRBV4-3 and TRBJ2-2; 7 bases map to TRBD1. This CDR3 comprises 17 residues. V trimming: 5 bases; J trimming: 5 bases; junction bases outside the gene matches: 14. The V gene's germline CDR1 is LGHNA and CDR2 YSLEER. The CDR3 DNA reads as TGCGCCAGCAGCGAATTCCCTACCGGGACAGAAACCGGGGAGCTGTTTTTT. Translated, it gives CASSEFPTGTETGELFF.

CDR3 protein: CASSLTSGGPGGDTQYF. The CDR3 DNA reads TGTGCCAGCAGCTTAACGTCCGGCGGCCCTGGAGGTGATACGCAGTATTTT. The J gene is TRBJ2-3, the V gene TRBV7-3, with a tentative D call TRBD2 (5 bases). Trimming stripped 0 bases from V and 6 bases from J, with 19 bases between. The CDR3 spans 17 residues. CDR1 and CDR2 (germline): SGHTA, FQGTGA.

The rearrangement joins TRBV28 to TRBJ1-4, with 8 bases identical to TRBD1. CDR3 length: 14 residues. J lost 10 bases, V lost 7 bases, and 11 bases had no gene match. Germline assignment: CDR1 MDHEN and CDR2 SYDVKM. CDR3 nucleotides: TGTGCCAGCACCGCCTCGACAGGGGAGAGAAAACTGTTTTTT. This gives the protein CASTASTGERKLFF.

The J gene is TRBJ1-2, the V gene TRBV10-3; TRBD1 might be the D (6 bases). This CDR3 contains 15 residues. V gave up 3 bases and J gave up 1 base, with 12 bases separating them. CDR1 and CDR2 from the germline V gene are ENHRY and SYGVKD. In nucleotides, the CDR3 is TGTGCCATCAGTGACGGAGGACAGCTTAACTATGGCTACACCTTC. Translation gives CAISDGGQLNYGYTF.

This chain joins TRBV15 and TRBJ2-1; D is undetermined. Between the trimmed V and J ends, which lost 3 bases and 7 bases, there was a span of 7 bases. The CDR3 covers 12 residues. Germline values: CDR1 LNHNV, CDR2 YYDKDF (reference sequence). CDR3 DNA sequence: TGTGCCACCAGCAGTGCGATAAATGAGCAGTTCTTC. Encoded protein: CATSSAINEQFF.

The chain couples TRBV7-3 to TRBJ1-1; D possibly corresponds to TRBD1 (6 bases). This CDR3 has 16 residues. V lost 0 bases and J lost 1, with 12 bases in between. Germline assignment: CDR1 SGHTA and CDR2 FQGTGA. CDR3 in amino acids: CASSLTGARGNTEAFF. In nucleotides, the CDR3 is TGTGCCAGCAGCTTAACGGGGGCCAGGGGGAACACTGAAGCTTTCTTT.

The chain couples TRBV6-2 or TRBV6-3 to TRBJ2-1, with 11 bases matching TRBD2. Trimming removed 5 bases from V and 2 bases from J; junction bases left unmatched: 2. The CDR3 sequence is 15 residues long. In germline, CDR1 is MNHEY, CDR2 SVGEGT. CDR3 sequence: CASSLTSGAYNEQFF. The CDR3 DNA sequence: TGTGCCAGCAGTCTGACTAGCGGGGCCTACAATGAGCAGTTCTTC.